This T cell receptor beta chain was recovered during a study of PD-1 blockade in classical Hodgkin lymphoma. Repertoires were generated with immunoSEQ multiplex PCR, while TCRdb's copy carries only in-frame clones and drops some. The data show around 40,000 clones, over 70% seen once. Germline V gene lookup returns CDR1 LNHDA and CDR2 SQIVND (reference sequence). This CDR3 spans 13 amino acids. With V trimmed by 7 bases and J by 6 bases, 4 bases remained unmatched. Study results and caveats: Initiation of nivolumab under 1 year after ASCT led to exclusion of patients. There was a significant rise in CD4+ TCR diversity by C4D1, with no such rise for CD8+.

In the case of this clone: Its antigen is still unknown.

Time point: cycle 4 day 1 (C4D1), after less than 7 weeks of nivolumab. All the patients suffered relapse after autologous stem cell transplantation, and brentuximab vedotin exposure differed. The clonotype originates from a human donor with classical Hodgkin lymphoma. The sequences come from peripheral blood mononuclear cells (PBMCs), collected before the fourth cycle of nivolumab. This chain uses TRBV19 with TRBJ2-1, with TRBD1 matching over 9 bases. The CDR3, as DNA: TGTGCCAGTACCCGGACAGGGGTCAATGAGCAGTTCTTC. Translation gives CASTRTGVNEQFF.